This TCR beta chain comes out of a study of CD8 T cells in Susac syndrome. RNA, at about 0.45 to 1 ug, was reverse transcribed with random hexamers. TCRdb called the immunoSEQ multiplex PCR reads again in MiXCR, with one record for every CDR3 protein. The sample has 75,000 or so distinct CDR3 sequences; approximately 95% are singletons. Trimming took 4 bases from V and 12 from J; bases not matched to a gene: 7. CDR3 length equals 12 residues. Germline CDR1 reads MGHDK; CDR2 reads SYGVNS. Sample: CD8+ T cells from PBMCs. The chain recombines TRBV25-1 with TRBJ2-3; TRBD2 agrees at 7 bases. This TCR derives from a human donor with Susac syndrome. The CDR3, as DNA: TGTGCCAGCAGTGCCCCCCTAGCGGCCCAGTATTTT. Translated, it gives CASSAPLAAQYF.